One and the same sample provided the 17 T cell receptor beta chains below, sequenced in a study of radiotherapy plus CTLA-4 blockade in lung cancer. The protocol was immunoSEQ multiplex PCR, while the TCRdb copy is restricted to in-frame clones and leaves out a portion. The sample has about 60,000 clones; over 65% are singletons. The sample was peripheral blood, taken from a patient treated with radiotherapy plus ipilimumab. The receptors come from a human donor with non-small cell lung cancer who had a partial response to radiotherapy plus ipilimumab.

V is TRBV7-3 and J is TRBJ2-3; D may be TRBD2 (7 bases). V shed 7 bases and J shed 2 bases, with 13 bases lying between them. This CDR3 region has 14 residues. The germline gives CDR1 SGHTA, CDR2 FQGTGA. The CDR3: CASKGGANTDTQYF. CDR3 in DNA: TGTGCCAGCAAGGGGGGGGCGAACACAGATACGCAGTATTTT.

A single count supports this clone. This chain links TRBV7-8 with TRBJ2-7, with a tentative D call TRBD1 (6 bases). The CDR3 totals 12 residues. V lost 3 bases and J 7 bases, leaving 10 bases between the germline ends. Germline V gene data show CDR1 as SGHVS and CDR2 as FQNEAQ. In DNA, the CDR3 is TGTGCCAGCAGCTTCTGGACAGAAGAGCAGTACTTC. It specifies CASSFWTEEQYF.

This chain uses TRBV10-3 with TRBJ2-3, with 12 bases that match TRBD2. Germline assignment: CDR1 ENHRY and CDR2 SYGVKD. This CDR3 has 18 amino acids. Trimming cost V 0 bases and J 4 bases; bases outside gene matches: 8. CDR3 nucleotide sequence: TGTGCCATCAGTGAGTCGAGCTCTAGCGGGGGGGCCCCAGATACGCAGTATTTT. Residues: CAISESSSSGGAPDTQYF.

CDR3 bases: TGTGCCAGCAGCCAAGATCCGGGGTTAGGTCAGCCCCAGCATTTT. This encodes CASSQDPGLGQPQHF. This chain connects TRBV4-2 to TRBJ1-5; no definite D call. Deletions cut 0 bases from V and 6 bases from J, with 12 bases between. The CDR3 length is 15 residues. Germline CDR1 reads LGHNA; CDR2 reads YNFKEQ.

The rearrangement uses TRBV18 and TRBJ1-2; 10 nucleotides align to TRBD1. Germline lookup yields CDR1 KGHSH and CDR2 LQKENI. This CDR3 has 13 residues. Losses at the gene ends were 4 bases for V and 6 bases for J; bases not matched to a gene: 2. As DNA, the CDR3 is TGTGCCAGCTCACAGACAGGGGGCGATGGCTACACCTTC. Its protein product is CASSQTGGDGYTF.

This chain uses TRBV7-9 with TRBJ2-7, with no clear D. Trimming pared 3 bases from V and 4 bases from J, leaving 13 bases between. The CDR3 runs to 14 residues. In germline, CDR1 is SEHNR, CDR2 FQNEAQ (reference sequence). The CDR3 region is CASSFASPLYEQYF. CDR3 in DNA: TGTGCCAGCAGCTTCGCCAGTCCCTTGTACGAGCAGTACTTC.

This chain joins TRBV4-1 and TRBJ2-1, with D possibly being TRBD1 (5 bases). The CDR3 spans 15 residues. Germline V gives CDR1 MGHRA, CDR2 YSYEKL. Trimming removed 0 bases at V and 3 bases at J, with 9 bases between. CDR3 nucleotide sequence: TGCGCCAGCAGCCAAGACCGACAGCTCTACAATGAGCAGTTCTTC. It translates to CASSQDRQLYNEQFF.

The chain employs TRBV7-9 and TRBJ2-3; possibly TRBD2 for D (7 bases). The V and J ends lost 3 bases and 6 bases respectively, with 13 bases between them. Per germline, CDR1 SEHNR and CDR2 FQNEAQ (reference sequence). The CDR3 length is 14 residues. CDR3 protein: CASSLGGARDTQYF. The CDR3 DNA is TGTGCCAGCAGCTTGGGGGGGGCTAGGGATACGCAGTATTTT.

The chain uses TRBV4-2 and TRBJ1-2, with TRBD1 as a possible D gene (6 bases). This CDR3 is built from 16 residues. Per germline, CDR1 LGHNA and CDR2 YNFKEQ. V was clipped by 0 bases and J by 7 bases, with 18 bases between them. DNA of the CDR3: TGTGCCAGCAGCCAAGATGGGACCGGGGGGGCTAGTGGCTACACCTTC. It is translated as CASSQDGTGGASGYTF.

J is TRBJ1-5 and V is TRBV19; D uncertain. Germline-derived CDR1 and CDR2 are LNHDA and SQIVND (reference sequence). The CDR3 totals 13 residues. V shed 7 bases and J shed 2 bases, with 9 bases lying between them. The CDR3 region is CASTGIGNQPQHF. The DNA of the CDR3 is TGTGCCAGTACGGGAATCGGCAATCAGCCCCAGCATTTT.

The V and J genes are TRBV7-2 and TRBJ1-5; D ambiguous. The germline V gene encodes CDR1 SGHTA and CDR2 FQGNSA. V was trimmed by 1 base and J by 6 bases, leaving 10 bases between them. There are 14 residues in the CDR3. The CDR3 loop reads CASSLESEGQPQHF. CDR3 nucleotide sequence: TGTGCCAGCAGCTTAGAATCGGAGGGTCAGCCCCAGCATTTT.

CDR3 sequence (DNA): TGTGCCAGCAGCACAGACACAGGGGCCTATGGCTACACCTTC. This gives the protein CASSTDTGAYGYTF. V usage is TRBV7-2 and J usage is TRBJ1-2; 7 positions match TRBD1. V trimming: 5 bases; J trimming: 4 bases; junction bases outside the gene matches: 7. The CDR3 is 14 residues long. CDR1 is SGHTA, CDR2 FQGNSA, per germline.

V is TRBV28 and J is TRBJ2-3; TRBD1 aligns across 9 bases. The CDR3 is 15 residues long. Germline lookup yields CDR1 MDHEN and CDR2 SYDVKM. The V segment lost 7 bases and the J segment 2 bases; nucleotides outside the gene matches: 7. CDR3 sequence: CASIAGTGYTDTQYF. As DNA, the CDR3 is TGTGCCAGCATCGCCGGGACAGGGTACACAGATACGCAGTATTTT.

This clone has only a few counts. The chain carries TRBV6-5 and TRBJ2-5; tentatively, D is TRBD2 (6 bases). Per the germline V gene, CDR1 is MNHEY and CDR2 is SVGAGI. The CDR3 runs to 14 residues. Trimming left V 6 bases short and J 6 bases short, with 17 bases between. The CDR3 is CASSSRGAGKTQYF. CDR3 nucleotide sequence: TGTGCCAGCAGCTCCCGCGGTGCGGGAAAGACCCAGTACTTC.

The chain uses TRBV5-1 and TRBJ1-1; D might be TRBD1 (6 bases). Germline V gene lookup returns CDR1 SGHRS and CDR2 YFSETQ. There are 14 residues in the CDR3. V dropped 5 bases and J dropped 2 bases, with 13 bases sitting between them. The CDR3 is CASRWGGQNTEAFF. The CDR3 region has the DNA TGCGCCAGCAGATGGGGGGGGCAAAACACTGAAGCTTTCTTT.

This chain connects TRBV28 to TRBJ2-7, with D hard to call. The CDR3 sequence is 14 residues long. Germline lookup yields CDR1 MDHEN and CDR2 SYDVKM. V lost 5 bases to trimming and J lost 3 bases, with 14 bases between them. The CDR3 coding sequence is TGTGCCAGCAGTCTTTACGGTCCTAGCTACGAGCAGTACTTC. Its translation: CASSLYGPSYEQYF.

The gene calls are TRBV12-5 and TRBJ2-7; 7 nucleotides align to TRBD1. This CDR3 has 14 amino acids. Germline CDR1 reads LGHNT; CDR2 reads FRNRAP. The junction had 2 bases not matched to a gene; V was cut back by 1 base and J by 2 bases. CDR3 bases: TGTGCTAGTGGTTTGGGACAGGGCACCTACGAGCAGTACTTC. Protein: CASGLGQGTYEQYF.